The sequence of this T cell receptor (beta chain) was determined in a study of cytomegalovirus exposure and HLA in healthy donors. Findings of the study overall: Many donors shared some public TCRs, even though most TCR sequences were rare. Under in vitro conditions, a few CMV-associated chains were confirmed as specific for CMV antigens.

V was trimmed by 0 bases and J by 2 bases, leaving 15 bases between them. CDR1 is SGHNT, CDR2 YYREEE, per germline (reference sequence). The CDR3 runs 16 residues. The donors were in the roughly 130-subject validation cohort, distinct from the 666-subject first cohort. Data came from immunoSEQ multiplex PCR; TCRdb stores just in-frame clones and leaves some out. The data contain approximately 270,000 clones, more than 75% of them singletons. Comment on this clone: Its antigen is as yet unknown.

V usage is TRBV5-4 and J usage is TRBJ2-7, with a weak D call TRBD1 (6 bases). Sequenced input: PBMCs. The origin of this receptor is a man between 18 and 35 years old in good health and CMV-seropositive. CDR3 region: CASSLEIRGQPYEQYF. The CDR3 nucleotides are TGTGCCAGCAGCTTGGAAATACGCGGACAGCCCTACGAGCAGTACTTC.